A selection of T cell receptor beta chains follows, all from one sample in a study of tumor-infiltrating lymphocytes in primary liver carcinoma. TCRdb reprocessed the multiplex PCR reads via MiXCR and lists one record per CDR3 protein. The sample has 250,000 to 350,000 distinct CDR3 sequences, roughly 60% seen once. Sequencing was performed on peripheral blood. The source is a woman aged 25-40 years with primary liver carcinoma and hepatitis B virus infection. Both conserved end residues are part of each CDR3. A D gene is named only where the DNA matches it firmly. A clone size is listed for some rows: how often the clone was seen (once, few, many), or a class if it is expanded.

>many|TRBV6-5|-|TRBJ2-1
CASSYSRGNEQFF
TGTGCCAGCAGTTACTCAAGGGGGAATGAGCAGTTCTTC
>-|TRBV6-1|TRBD2|TRBJ2-1
CVSSELAGGLNEQFF
TGTGTCAGCTCTGAACTAGCGGGAGGGCTCAATGAGCAGTTCTTC
>many|TRBV4-1|-|TRBJ2-1
CASSQSGTSTQYSYNEQFF
TGCGCCAGCAGCCAGTCCGGGACTTCCACGCAGTACTCCTACAATGAGCAGTTCTTC
>many|TRBV11-3|-|TRBJ2-5
CASSWELQETQYF
TGTGCCAGCAGCTGGGAACTCCAAGAGACCCAGTACTTC
>few|TRBV30|-|TRBJ2-3
CAWSGGSTQYF
TGTGCCTGGAGTGGGGGCAGTACGCAGTATTTT
>-|TRBV11-3|-|TRBJ1-1
CTSRLESNTEAFF
TGTACCAGCAGGTTAGAATCGAACACTGAAGCTTTCTTT
>-|TRBV2|-|TRBJ2-3
CASTLTRSTDTQYF
TGTGCCAGCACTTTGACTAGGAGCACAGATACGCAGTATTTT
>-|TRBV6-1|-|TRBJ1-2
CASRNLLGAQGGYTF
TGTGCCAGCAGAAATCTGTTGGGGGCCCAGGGCGGCTACACCTTC
>once|TRBV29-1|-|TRBJ1-1
CSPSGVNNGAFF
TGCAGCCCATCAGGGGTGAACAATGGAGCTTTCTTT
>-|TRBV28|-|TRBJ2-1
CANRELSSYNEQFF
TGTGCCAACAGAGAACTGAGCTCCTACAATGAGCAGTTCTTC
>many|TRBV6-2/TRBV6-3|-|TRBJ2-7
CASKETPYEQYF
TGTGCCAGCAAAGAGACCCCCTACGAGCAGTACTTC
>many|TRBV5-5|-|TRBJ2-3
CASSLAGRGHTQYF
TGTGCCAGCAGCTTGGCCGGTCGGGGCCATACGCAGTATTTT
>many|TRBV6-5|TRBD2|TRBJ2-2
CASSYSPGRHGELFF
TGTGCCAGCAGTTACTCGCCCGGGAGGCACGGGGAGCTGTTTTTT
>few|TRBV14|-|TRBJ1-1
CASSRGLVNTEAFF
TGTGCCAGCAGTCGGGGGCTAGTGAACACTGAAGCTTTCTTT
>-|TRBV4-3|-|TRBJ2-4
CASSHDDGISKNIQYF
TGCGCCAGCAGCCATGATGACGGGATTTCCAAAAACATTCAGTACTTC
>-|TRBV5-1|TRBD1|TRBJ1-5
CASNLSTGGQLQHF
TGCGCCAGCAACTTGAGTACAGGGGGTCAGCTCCAGCATTTT
>-|TRBV12-3/TRBV12-4|-|TRBJ2-3
CTSSSRVGGTTDTQYF
TGTACCAGTAGCTCCAGGGTGGGGGGAACCACAGATACGCAGTATTTT
>-|TRBV4-1|-|TRBJ1-6
CASNQGPPRETNSPLHF
TGCGCCAGTAACCAAGGCCCCCCCCGGGAGACTAATTCACCCCTCCACTTT
>-|TRBV28|TRBD2|TRBJ2-7
CASNPYAAGGDEQYF
TGTGCCAGCAATCCGTATGCAGCGGGAGGCGATGAGCAGTACTTC
>-|TRBV6-1|-|TRBJ1-5
CASSEGIHSNQPQHF
TGTGCCAGCAGTGAGGGGATTCATAGCAATCAGCCCCAGCATTTT
>-|TRBV10-2|-|TRBJ2-5
CASRELGYPSETQYF
TGCGCCAGCAGGGAGTTGGGGTACCCCTCGGAGACCCAGTACTTC
>many|TRBV10-2|-|TRBJ2-5
CASRETQYF
TGCGCCAGCAGGGAGACCCAGTACTTC
>-|TRBV30|-|TRBJ2-2
CAWTQVTGELSF
TGTGCCTGGACCCAAGTCACCGGGGAGCTGTCTTTT
>-|TRBV11-2|TRBD1|TRBJ2-2
CASRWDSTAGKLFF
TGTGCCAGCCGCTGGGACAGCACGGCCGGGAAGCTGTTTTTT
>once|TRBV28|-|TRBJ2-1
CASSLPTPQLVQFF
TGTGCCAGCAGTTTGCCCACCCCACAGCTTGTGCAGTTCTTC
>-|TRBV5-4|-|TRBJ2-3
CASSLTLVAGTDTQYF
TGTGCCAGCAGCTTGACATTGGTGGCGGGCACAGATACGCAGTATTTT
>few|TRBV12-5|TRBD2|TRBJ2-5
CASGRPTGTSGQETQYF
TGTGCTAGTGGTCGACCAACCGGGACTAGCGGACAAGAGACCCAGTACTTC
>-|TRBV6-5|TRBD2|TRBJ2-1
CASSADGLASNEQFF
TGTGCCAGCAGCGCTGACGGACTAGCGAGCAATGAGCAGTTCTTC
>-|TRBV11-3|-|TRBJ2-7
CPSSSYYEQCF
TGTCCCAGCAGCTCCTACTACGAGCAGTGCTTC
>-|TRBV12-3/TRBV12-4|TRBD2|TRBJ2-1
CASSPSTSGNEQFF
TGTGCCAGCAGTCCGAGTACTAGCGGCAATGAGCAGTTCTTC
>few|TRBV6-2/TRBV6-3|TRBD1|TRBJ2-7
CASSSPTGSPYEQYF
TGTGCCAGCAGTTCCCCGACAGGGAGCCCCTACGAGCAGTACTTC
>-|TRBV11-1|TRBD2|TRBJ2-1
CGSSFGRGYYSEQFF
TGTGGCAGCAGCTTTGGGAGGGGATACTACAGTGAGCAGTTCTTC
>-|TRBV4-3|TRBD2|TRBJ2-5
CASSQEVSGIGAQYF
TGCGCCAGCAGCCAAGAGGTTAGCGGGATCGGAGCCCAGTACTTC
>-|TRBV14|-|TRBJ2-7
CACSPRERSDEQYF
TGTGCCTGCAGCCCCCGGGAAAGGTCCGACGAGCAGTACTTC
>few|TRBV6-2/TRBV6-3|-|TRBJ1-5
CASSYSRVAQPQHF
TGTGCCAGCAGTTACTCGAGGGTCGCTCAGCCCCAGCATTTT
>-|TRBV12-3/TRBV12-4|TRBD1|TRBJ1-2
CASSFGQGAKGYTF
TGTGCCAGCAGTTTTGGGCAGGGGGCGAAGGGCTACACCTTC
>many|TRBV6-5|-|TRBJ1-5
CASSYRGPGSNQPQHF
TGTGCCAGCAGTTACCGGGGTCCCGGGAGCAATCAGCCCCAGCATTTT
>many|TRBV11-2|-|TRBJ1-6
CASRNYNSPLHF
TGTGCCAGCAGGAACTATAATTCACCCCTCCACTTT
>-|TRBV5-5|TRBD2|TRBJ2-1
CASSLSSSGSPYDEQFF
TGTGCCAGCAGCTTGAGTTCTAGCGGGAGCCCCTACGATGAGCAGTTCTTC
>-|TRBV5-4|-|TRBJ2-5
CPSSLMASGETQYF
TGTCCCAGCAGCTTAATGGCCTCGGGGGAGACCCAGTACTTC
>-|TRBV4-1|-|TRBJ1-1
CASSQLSGAEAFF
TGCGCCAGCAGCCAACTTTCAGGGGCTGAAGCTTTCTTT